A selection of T cell receptor beta chains follows, all from one sample in a study of PD-1 blockade in classical Hodgkin lymphoma. Profiling relied on immunoSEQ multiplex PCR, and the TCRdb table lists in-frame clones only, not all of them. Of about 110,000 clones listed, approximately 89% are singletons. The sample in question was peripheral blood mononuclear cells (PBMCs), obtained before the fourth cycle of nivolumab. The source of these receptors is a human donor with classical Hodgkin lymphoma. CDR3s include the opening cysteine and the closing phenylalanine or tryptophan. D genes are given only for firm matches. Size values are once, few and many counts, or a class for expanded clones, and some rows have none.

>TRBV15|TRBJ1-1|NA|few
TGTGCCACCAGCAGAGTGGCCAGGGCGAACACTGAAGCTTTCTTT
CATSRVARANTEAFF
>TRBV5-1|TRBJ2-5|NA|NA
TGCGCCAGCAGCCTGGAGGGGGGGGAGACCCAGTACTTC
CASSLEGGETQYF
>TRBV6-5|TRBJ2-3|TRBD2|NA
TGTGCCAGCAGTTACTCGATGGCTAGCGGGAAAGATACGCAGTATTTT
CASSYSMASGKDTQYF
>TRBV15|TRBJ1-2|TRBD1|NA
TGTGCCACCAGCAGTCCGACAGGGGTATGGAACTATGGCTACACCTTC
CATSSPTGVWNYGYTF
>TRBV30|TRBJ2-3|TRBD2|NA
TGTGCCTGGACCTTAGCGGGAGGGGGAGATACGCAGTATTTT
CAWTLAGGGDTQYF
>TRBV5-4|TRBJ1-3|TRBD1|NA
TGTGCCAGCAGCTCCACGGAAGGCTGGGGACAGCTTCACTCTGGAAACACCATATATTTT
CASSSTEGWGQLHSGNTIYF
>TRBV6-5|TRBJ2-7|NA|once
TGTGCCAGCAGTCCAAACAAGATATCCTACGAGCAGTACTTC
CASSPNKISYEQYF
>TRBV6-4|TRBJ1-2|TRBD1|NA
TGTGCCAGCCGCGGACAGGGGCTGGGAAACTATGGCTACACCTTC
CASRGQGLGNYGYTF
>TRBV5-1|TRBJ2-3|NA|NA
TGCGCCAGCAGCTTTGACGGGGGCACAGATACGCAGTATTTT
CASSFDGGTDTQYF
>TRBV5-1|TRBJ2-1|TRBD2|NA
TGCGCCAGCAGCTTGGGGGGGACTAGCGCCGGAGATGAGCAGTTCTTC
CASSLGGTSAGDEQFF
>TRBV19|TRBJ1-5|NA|NA
TGTGCCAGTAGTAAGTCGTGGCCCCAGCATTTT
CASSKSWPQHF
>TRBV19|TRBJ2-2|NA|NA
TGTGCCAGTAGTATTTGGGGGAGGACCGGGGAGCTGTTTTTT
CASSIWGRTGELFF